The 30 T cell receptor beta chains given below trace back to one sample, sequenced in a study of T cells in Graves' hyperthyroidism and ophthalmopathy. Amplification of TCR beta CDR3 regions used RNA as the template. TCR CDR3 regions were first amplified by RT-PCR with HTBI primers. TCRdb re-called the multiplex PCR reads with MiXCR, one entry per CDR3 protein. Of some 580,000 distinct CDR3 sequences in the sample, approximately 15% were seen once. The specimen sequenced was blood. These receptors were obtained from a woman aged 40-49 years with Graves' ophthalmopathy.

This clonotype was counted a few times. This sequence joins TRBV5-6 and TRBJ2-3, with 11 positions matching TRBD2. The CDR3 extends over 16 amino acids. V lost 4 bases, J lost 0 bases, and 4 bases stayed unmatched. Germline V gene lookup returns CDR1 SGHDT and CDR2 YYEEEE. The CDR3 reads CASSNSGGASTDTQYF. The CDR3 nucleotides are TGTGCCAGCAGCAATAGCGGGGGGGCCAGCACAGATACGCAGTATTTT.

This clonotype was observed many times. J is TRBJ1-1 and V is TRBV5-1; 9 positions agree with TRBD1. The length of the CDR3 is 14 residues. The ends lost 3 bases at V and 1 base at J; junction bases unmatched: 1. Germline V CDR1 and CDR2: SGHRS, YFSETQ. This chain's CDR3 is CASSWTGANTEAFF. The DNA of the CDR3 is TGCGCCAGCAGCTGGACAGGGGCGAACACTGAAGCTTTCTTT.

The chain links TRBV15 to TRBJ2-5, with 9 bases lining up with TRBD2. The CDR3 extends over 16 amino acids. Trimming removed 0 bases from V and 4 bases from J; junction bases left unmatched: 6. Germline assignment: CDR1 LNHNV and CDR2 YYDKDF (reference sequence). CDR3 loop: CATSRDRGGERETQYF. DNA for the CDR3: TGTGCCACCAGCAGAGATCGCGGGGGGGAACGAGAGACCCAGTACTTC.

Of note for this clonotype: The junction shows a germline mismatch at one end, possibly a read error. V and J are TRBV11-2 and TRBJ2-7; 7 nucleotides match TRBD2. This CDR3 has 15 amino acids. The germline V gene encodes CDR1 SGHAT and CDR2 FQNNGV. CDR3 residues: CASSQGGSATYEQYF. The CDR3 DNA sequence: TGCGCCAGCAGCCAGGGCGGGAGTGCAACCTACGAGCAGTACTTC. The whole variable domain, remainder taken from reference TRBV11-2 and TRBJ2-7, is EAGVAQSPRYKIIEKRQSVAFWCNPISGHATLYWYQQILGQGPKLLIQFQNNGVVDDSQLPKDRFSAERLKGVDSTLKIQPAKLEDSAVYLCASSQGGSATYEQYFGPGTRLTVT.

This clonotype has just a few counts. The chain couples TRBV2 to TRBJ1-6, with 8 bases identical to TRBD1. V trimming: 5 bases; J trimming: 10 bases; junction bases outside the gene matches: 7. This CDR3 is 14 amino acids long. The germline gives CDR1 SNHLY, CDR2 FYNNEI. The CDR3 loop reads CASSSTGEGSPLHF. The DNA of the CDR3 is TGTGCCAGCAGTTCGACAGGGGAAGGCTCACCCCTCCACTTT.

This clonotype has just a few counts. This sequence joins TRBV10-3 and TRBJ1-1; D is uncertain. Germline loops: CDR1 ENHRY, CDR2 SYGVKD. Trimming pared 6 bases from V and 5 bases from J, leaving 16 bases between. This CDR3 comprises 14 residues. CDR3 sequence: CAISPTGGKTEAFF. The CDR3 DNA sequence: TGTGCCATCAGCCCAACGGGAGGGAAGACTGAAGCTTTCTTT.

J is TRBJ1-2 and V is TRBV11-3; D not resolved. Germline V gives CDR1 SGHNT, CDR2 YENEEA. CDR3 length: 13 amino acids. The ends were cut back, 6 bases at V and 4 bases at J, with 12 bases in the middle. CDR3 amino acids: CASRDPDCYGYTF. The CDR3 DNA is TGTGCCAGCAGAGACCCCGACTGCTATGGCTACACCTTC. Together with reference TRBV11-3 and TRBJ1-2, the CDR3 gives the full variable domain: EAGVVQSPRYKIIEKKQPVAFWCNPISGHNTLYWYLQNLGQGPELLIRYENEEAVDDSQLPKDRFSAERLKGVDSTLKIQPAELGDSAVYLCASRDPDCYGYTFGSGTRLTVV.

This clonotype appeared many times. The J gene is TRBJ2-7, the V gene TRBV20-1; TRBD2 aligns across 7 bases. The CDR3 has 16 amino acids. Per the germline V gene, CDR1 is DFQATT and CDR2 is SNEGSKA (reference sequence). J gave up 0 bases and V 0 bases, and 8 bases lay outside the gene matches. The CDR3 coding sequence is TGCAGTGCTAGAGAGGGGGGGGGAGTCTTCTCCTACGAGCAGTACTTC. It translates to CSAREGGGVFSYEQYF.

A few counts support this clonotype. The chain is built from TRBV10-3 and TRBJ2-1; TRBD2 aligns across 14 bases. In germline, CDR1 is ENHRY, CDR2 SYGVKD. The V gene end was trimmed by 6 bases and the J gene end by 8 bases; junction bases not matched to a gene: 0. The CDR3 loop spans 13 amino acids. The CDR3 bases are TGTGCCATCAGGGGACTAGCGGGAGATGAGCAGTTCTTC. Translated: CAIRGLAGDEQFF.

The V gene is TRBV11-2, the J gene TRBJ2-3; the D gene is possibly TRBD1 (6 bases). The CDR3 totals 14 residues. V was clipped by 5 bases and J by 5 bases, with 14 bases between them. CDR1 SGHAT and CDR2 FQNNGV come from the germline V gene. The CDR3 spells CASSTRQAEDTQYF. In nucleotides, the CDR3 is TGTGCCAGCAGCACTCGACAGGCTGAAGATACGCAGTATTTT.

In its sample, this clonotype was seen a few times. This chain uses TRBV2 with TRBJ1-6, with D uncertain. Trimming took 3 bases from V and 7 from J, leaving 10 bases between them. There are 14 residues in the CDR3. The germline V gene encodes CDR1 SNHLY and CDR2 FYNNEI. In DNA, the CDR3 is TGTGCCAGCAGTGAGGAGAGCGCAAATTCACCCCTCCACTTT. This codes for CASSEESANSPLHF.

This clonotype was seen ten or more times. The rearrangement joins TRBV3-1 to TRBJ2-7; TRBD1 matches 10 bases. This CDR3 region has 14 residues. The germline V gene encodes CDR1 LGHDT and CDR2 YNNKEL (reference sequence). V gave up 3 bases and J gave up 6 bases; unmatched junction bases: 5. CDR3 loop: CASSHRDRGAEQYF. As DNA, the CDR3 is TGTGCCAGCAGCCATCGGGACAGGGGAGCCGAGCAGTACTTC.

This clonotype was picked up a small number of times. The chain has TRBV12-3 or TRBV12-4 and TRBJ1-2, with D hard to call. CDR3 length: 16 amino acids. V lost 7 bases and J 0 bases, leaving 18 bases between the germline ends. CDR3 in amino acids: CASNRQTGATNYGYTF. The DNA of the CDR3 is TGTGCCAGCAACCGTCAAACGGGCGCAACTAACTATGGCTACACCTTC.

This sequence joins TRBV2 and TRBJ2-1, with D possibly matching TRBD1 (6 bases). This CDR3 spans 15 amino acids. CDR1 and CDR2 from the germline V gene are SNHLY and FYNNEI. V was shortened by 7 bases and J by 4 bases, with 17 bases between the two germline ends. The CDR3 nucleotides are TGTGCCAGCACCCTACAGGGACAAGTTTACAATGAGCAGTTCTTC. Its protein is CASTLQGQVYNEQFF.

The rearrangement uses TRBV5-1 and TRBJ1-2, with 11 bases aligning to TRBD1. Germline CDR1 and CDR2: SGHRS and YFSETQ. The CDR3 sequence is 15 residues long. V was clipped by 0 bases and J by 6 bases; unmatched bases: 4. The CDR3 DNA reads TGCGCCAGCAGCTTGGCCGGACAGGGGGCCAATGGCTACACCTTC. This gives the protein CASSLAGQGANGYTF.

The V and J genes are TRBV18 and TRBJ2-1, with 7 bases lining up with TRBD1. The CDR3 totals 15 residues. J lost 10 bases, V lost 6 bases, and 15 bases had no gene match. Germline V gene data show CDR1 as KGHSH and CDR2 as LQKENI. The DNA for the CDR3 is TGTGCCAGCTCCGCTAACCCGGGGCCCAGGGGGGAGCAGTTCTTC. It yields the protein CASSANPGPRGEQFF.

The chain carries TRBV10-3 and TRBJ2-4; TRBD2 matches 7 bases. Germline V CDR1 and CDR2: ENHRY, SYGVKD. With V trimmed by 8 bases and J by 7 bases, 5 bases remained unmatched. This CDR3 spans 12 amino acids. The chain's CDR3 is CAIGQGGNIQYF. DNA for the CDR3: TGTGCCATCGGGCAGGGAGGGAACATTCAGTACTTC.

This clonotype was counted many times. The genes are TRBV18 and TRBJ1-1; 9 bases align to TRBD1. This CDR3 has 16 amino acids. In germline, CDR1 is KGHSH, CDR2 LQKENI. The ends lost 6 bases at V and 0 bases at J; junction bases unmatched: 8. The CDR3 reads CASSRDRDQVNTEAFF. The CDR3 DNA reads as TGTGCCAGCTCGCGGGACAGGGATCAGGTGAACACTGAAGCTTTCTTT.

This chain uses TRBV20-1 with TRBJ1-2; D not certain. V was shortened by 0 bases and J by 6 bases, with 14 bases between the two germline ends. In germline, CDR1 is DFQATT, CDR2 SNEGSKA (reference sequence). This CDR3 is built from 14 residues. The CDR3 DNA sequence: TGCAGTGCTAGAGACCCAGCCCTGCAAAATGGCTACACCTTC. This encodes CSARDPALQNGYTF.

The chain uses TRBV7-9 and TRBJ1-1, with D tentatively TRBD1 (5 bases). CDR1 is SEHNR and CDR2 is FQNEAQ in the germline V gene (reference sequence). The CDR3 is made up of 13 amino acids. V lost 5 bases, J lost 10 bases, and 17 bases lay in between. The DNA of the CDR3 is TGTGCCAGCAGCCGTATCGGGGGGTTTGGAGCTTTCTTT. It encodes CASSRIGGFGAFF.

This clonotype was seen a handful of times. The chain has TRBV11-2 and TRBJ2-2; 7 nucleotides line up with TRBD1. J was trimmed by 5 bases and V by 5 bases; bases with no gene match: 5. The CDR3 spans 14 residues. Germline lookup yields CDR1 SGHAT and CDR2 FQNNGV. The CDR3 DNA follows: TGTGCCAGCAGCGCACTGACAGGGACCGGGGAGCTGTTTTTT. This encodes CASSALTGTGELFF.

In this sample, this clonotype turned up many times. The CDR3 nucleotides read TGCAGCGTTTGCAGGGATCAGAACACTGAAGCTTTCTTT. Translation gives CSVCRDQNTEAFF. The chain employs TRBV29-1 and TRBJ1-1, with D perhaps TRBD1 (5 bases). The CDR3 loop spans 13 amino acids. Germline V gene lookup returns CDR1 SQVTM and CDR2 ANQGSEA. With 5 bases removed from V and 1 base from J, the gap between germline ends came to 11 bases.

In this sample, this clonotype turned up a few times. V gene TRBV20-1 combines with J gene TRBJ2-2; weak D call: TRBD2 (5 bases). Germline lookup yields CDR1 DFQATT and CDR2 SNEGSKA (reference sequence). The CDR3 runs to 18 residues. Trimming shortened V by 0 bases and J by 0 bases, and 17 bases separated the two germline ends. CDR3 amino acids: CSARDRGAPNPNTGELFF. CDR3 DNA sequence: TGCAGTGCTAGAGACCGGGGTGCTCCTAACCCGAACACCGGGGAGCTGTTTTTT.

This clonotype was picked up many times. V is TRBV2 and J is TRBJ1-5; TRBD1 aligns across 8 bases. Germline V gene data show CDR1 as SNHLY and CDR2 as FYNNEI. V lost 2 bases to trimming and J lost 6 bases; unmatched junction nucleotides: 3. The CDR3 covers 14 residues. The CDR3 sequence is CASSEQGAGQPQHF. CDR3 nucleotide sequence: TGTGCCAGCAGTGAACAGGGGGCAGGTCAGCCCCAGCATTTT. Looking up the rest from reference TRBV2 and TRBJ1-5 gives the full variable domain: EPEVTQTPSHQVTQMGQEVILRCVPISNHLYFYWYRQILGQKVEFLVSFYNNEISEKSEIFDDQFSVERPDGSNFTLKIRSTKLEDSAMYFCASSEQGAGQPQHFGDGTRLSIL.

The table lists this clonotype with many counts. The gene calls are TRBV12-3 or TRBV12-4 and TRBJ2-2; TRBD2 agrees at 8 bases. CDR3 size: 16 residues. After removal of 6 bases from V and 0 bases from J, the junction contained 6 bases not matched to a gene. The CDR3 DNA is TGTGCCAGCAGATCCACTAGCGGATCGAACACCGGGGAGCTGTTTTTT. Translated, it gives CASRSTSGSNTGELFF.

This clonotype was picked up many times. The chain carries TRBV11-2 and TRBJ2-2; the D gene is possibly TRBD2 (7 bases). CDR3 length: 17 amino acids. Germline V gene data show CDR1 as SGHAT and CDR2 as FQNNGV. V lost 3 bases and J lost 3, with 17 bases in between. The CDR3 coding sequence is TGTGCCAGCAGCTTCTACGGGGGGCAAGCTTACACCGGGGAGCTGTTTTTT. This translates into CASSFYGGQAYTGELFF. Full variable domain (missing parts from reference TRBV11-2 and TRBJ2-2): EAGVAQSPRYKIIEKRQSVAFWCNPISGHATLYWYQQILGQGPKLLIQFQNNGVVDDSQLPKDRFSAERLKGVDSTLKIQPAKLEDSAVYLCASSFYGGQAYTGELFFGEGSRLTVL.

The gene calls are TRBV10-3 and TRBJ1-5; D unresolved. Germline V CDR1 and CDR2: ENHRY, SYGVKD. The CDR3 has 15 residues. V was trimmed by 0 bases and J by 4 bases, leaving 10 bases between them. CDR3 nucleotide sequence: TGTGCCATCAGTGAGTCGTTGGCAGAGAATCAGCCCCAGCATTTT. This codes for CAISESLAENQPQHF.

The chain combines TRBV12-3 or TRBV12-4 with TRBJ2-5, with a possible D match to TRBD1 (8 bases). The CDR3 extends over 17 amino acids. The ends were cut back, 2 bases at V and 2 bases at J, with 18 bases in the middle. Written as DNA, the CDR3 is TGTGCCAGCAGTTTATTCGGACAGGGAGGGGTTCAAGAGACCCAGTACTTC. Protein: CASSLFGQGGVQETQYF.

This clonotype has ten or more counts. The V call is TRBV20-1, the J call TRBJ2-1; 9 bases agree with TRBD2. With V trimmed by 0 bases and J by 0 bases, 6 bases remained unmatched. This CDR3 region has 17 residues. In germline, CDR1 is DFQATT, CDR2 SNEGSKA (reference sequence). The CDR3 region has the DNA TGCAGTGCTAGAGATAGGCTAGCGGGGCTCTCCTACAATGAGCAGTTCTTC. Protein product: CSARDRLAGLSYNEQFF.

The chain is built from TRBV20-1 and TRBJ2-3, with 11 bases fitting TRBD2. The CDR3 spans 18 residues. CDR1 is DFQATT, CDR2 SNEGSKA, per germline (reference sequence). The junction had 14 bases not matched to a gene; V was cut back by 3 bases and J by 3 bases. The CDR3 DNA follows: TGCAGTGCTAGGGCCCCCGTAGGGGGACTAGCGGATACAGATACGCAGTATTTT. This sequence encodes CSARAPVGGLADTDTQYF.